This entry features one T cell receptor (beta chain) sequence. Trimming took 3 bases from V and 2 from J, leaving 16 bases between them. The CDR3 is 16 residues long. CDR1 is MDHEN, CDR2 SYDVKM, per germline. This sample was included in a study of blood T cell repertoires in COVID-19. Study summary: Sources were T cells, B-cell-depleted T cells, or PBMCs; the material itself was cDNA or gDNA.

Study processing details: Amplification of reference gene primers was used by the study to estimate nucleated cell counts. TCRdb's table, derived via immunoSEQ multiplex PCR, lists solely in-frame clones and lacks some. D and trimming were read from the DNA, whereas the V and J calls and clone size are those reported in that table. The table records some 180,000 clones, about 89% of them present only once. Sequenced: peripheral blood. This clonotype was obtained from a man aged 35 to 55 with acute or convalescent COVID-19. V and J are TRBV28 and TRBJ2-5; D not certain. The CDR3 coding sequence is TGTGCCAGCAGTTTTTCCGGAGCTGGCAGACAAGAGACCCAGTACTTC. Translated: CASSFSGAGRQETQYF.